Listed below are T cell receptor beta chains from one sample, sequenced in a study of control samples from healthy donors and cancer patients. Generated by immunoSEQ multiplex PCR, the TCRdb table keeps only in-frame clones and is missing some. This sample has 100,000 to 150,000 clones; more than 85% occur once, and the top ten carry around 1.8%. The sample consisted of blood. These receptors were collected from a man between 18 and 29 years old in good health. CDR3s include the opening cysteine and the closing phenylalanine or tryptophan. Each record gives: J gene, V gene, clone size, D gene, CDR3 DNA, CDR3 protein. D genes are given only for firm matches. Some rows have no size entry. The others give once, few or many, or a class for an expanded clone.

J: TRBJ1-6; V: TRBV6-2/TRBV6-3; size: NA; D: TRBD1; DNA: TGTGCCAGCAGTTACGCGGCAGGGACAGGGAGATCACCCCTCCACTTT; CDR3: CASSYAAGTGRSPLHF
J: TRBJ2-7; V: TRBV5-1; size: NA; D: TRBD2; DNA: TGCGCCAGCAGCTTGGGCGCTAGCGGGCCTTACGAGCAGTACTTC; CDR3: CASSLGASGPYEQYF
J: TRBJ2-7; V: TRBV6-5; size: once; D: NA; DNA: TGTGCCAGCAGTTACGACGCCCTGGGAACATACGAGCAGTACTTC; CDR3: CASSYDALGTYEQYF
J: TRBJ1-4; V: TRBV15; size: few; D: NA; DNA: TGTGCCACCACCCCAGAGGGTATTACTAATGAAAAACTGTTTTTT; CDR3: CATTPEGITNEKLFF
J: TRBJ2-3; V: TRBV4-3; size: NA; D: TRBD2; DNA: TGCGCCAGCAGCCTCCAAACCCCCGTAGCGGGAGGGCCCGGCACAGATACGCAGTATTTT; CDR3: CASSLQTPVAGGPGTDTQYF
J: TRBJ2-7; V: TRBV9; size: NA; D: TRBD2; DNA: TGTGCCAGCAGTCCTGGGGCTAGCGGGATAGTCTACGAGCAGTACTTC; CDR3: CASSPGASGIVYEQYF
J: TRBJ1-1; V: TRBV6-5; size: NA; D: NA; DNA: TGTGCCAGCAGTTACCAATTTGGCGGGAGTACCGCTGAAGCTTTCTTT; CDR3: CASSYQFGGSTAEAFF
J: TRBJ1-2; V: TRBV21-1; size: NA; D: NA; DNA: TGTGCCAGCAGCAATCTGATGGGCTACACCTTC; CDR3: CASSNLMGYTF
J: TRBJ1-3; V: TRBV10-3; size: NA; D: NA; DNA: TGTGCCATCAGACAACAGGGAAGCTCTGGAAACACCATATATTTT; CDR3: CAIRQQGSSGNTIYF
J: TRBJ2-5; V: TRBV5-8; size: few; D: NA; DNA: TGTGCCAGCAGCTTGTGGGAGACCCAGTACTTC; CDR3: CASSLWETQYF
J: TRBJ2-7; V: TRBV6-2/TRBV6-3; size: once; D: NA; DNA: TGTGCCAGCAGTTCTGTACGCGGCGGGACCTACGAGCAGTACTTC; CDR3: CASSSVRGGTYEQYF
J: TRBJ1-4; V: TRBV5-1; size: NA; D: TRBD1; DNA: TGCGCCAGCAGCTTTGGAGACAGGGATAATGAAAAACTGTTTTTT; CDR3: CASSFGDRDNEKLFF
J: TRBJ1-4; V: TRBV6-2/TRBV6-3; size: NA; D: NA; DNA: TGTGCCAGCAGTCGACCCAGGGAAAATGAAAAACTGTTTTTT; CDR3: CASSRPRENEKLFF
J: TRBJ1-1; V: TRBV18; size: NA; D: NA; DNA: TGTGCCAGCTCGCTAAACAGTAACACTGAAGCTTTCTTT; CDR3: CASSLNSNTEAFF
J: TRBJ1-4; V: TRBV11-2; size: NA; D: NA; DNA: TGTGCCAGCAGCCCGGGGCAGTCTAATGAAAAACTGTTTTTT; CDR3: CASSPGQSNEKLFF
J: TRBJ2-7; V: TRBV2; size: NA; D: TRBD1; DNA: TGTGCCAGCAGTGAGAGTAGGGGGACAGGGGCCGAGCAGTACTTC; CDR3: CASSESRGTGAEQYF
J: TRBJ2-7; V: TRBV3-1/TRBV3-2; size: NA; D: TRBD1; DNA: TGTGCCAGCAGCCAAGATCGCGGGACAGGGAACTACGAGCAGTACTTC; CDR3: CASSQDRGTGNYEQYF
J: TRBJ1-5; V: TRBV30; size: few; D: TRBD1; DNA: TGTGCCTGGGCTACAGGGGATAGAAGCAATCAGCCCCAGCATTTT; CDR3: CAWATGDRSNQPQHF
J: TRBJ1-5; V: TRBV10-3; size: NA; D: NA; DNA: TGTACCATCAGTGCGGTGAATCAGCCCCAGCATTTT; CDR3: CTISAVNQPQHF
J: TRBJ1-4; V: TRBV7-8; size: NA; D: NA; DNA: TGTGCCAGCAGCTTAGGGGTTGGGAAACTGTTTTTT; CDR3: CASSLGVGKLFF
J: TRBJ2-5; V: TRBV19; size: NA; D: TRBD1; DNA: TGTGCCAGTAGTATCCCAGGGGGTGAAGAGACCCAGTACTTC; CDR3: CASSIPGGEETQYF
J: TRBJ1-1; V: TRBV19; size: NA; D: NA; DNA: TGTGCCAGTAGTAGGGGTCCCACTGAAGCTTTCTTT; CDR3: CASSRGPTEAFF
J: TRBJ2-3; V: TRBV15; size: NA; D: NA; DNA: TGTGCCACCAGCAGAGACCTCCGGAAGGCCACAGATACGCAGTATTTT; CDR3: CATSRDLRKATDTQYF
J: TRBJ1-1; V: TRBV11-3; size: NA; D: NA; DNA: TGTGCCAGCAGCGCGCAGGGGTTGAACACTGAAGCTTTCTTT; CDR3: CASSAQGLNTEAFF
J: TRBJ2-7; V: TRBV19; size: NA; D: NA; DNA: TGTGCCAGTAGTCTAAGGACGGCAAGTTCCTACGAGCAGTACTTC; CDR3: CASSLRTASSYEQYF
J: TRBJ2-5; V: TRBV30; size: NA; D: TRBD1; DNA: TGTGCCTGGAGTACAGGGGACAACCAAGAGACCCAGTACTTC; CDR3: CAWSTGDNQETQYF
J: TRBJ2-1; V: TRBV9; size: NA; D: NA; DNA: TGTGCCAGCAGCAGGATGGGGTCGGTCGGGTACAATGAGCAGTTCTTC; CDR3: CASSRMGSVGYNEQFF
J: TRBJ2-1; V: TRBV7-2; size: NA; D: NA; DNA: TGTGCCAGCAGCTCCGGACTATTGGGGCTCCAAGAGCAGTTCTTC; CDR3: CASSSGLLGLQEQFF
J: TRBJ2-5; V: TRBV27; size: NA; D: NA; DNA: TGTGCCAGCAGTGGCAGGGGGGCTTGGGAGACCCAGTACTTC; CDR3: CASSGRGAWETQYF
J: TRBJ1-5; V: TRBV2; size: NA; D: TRBD1; DNA: TGTGCCAGCAGATCACCGGGACAGGGTAGCAATCAGCCCCAGCATTTT; CDR3: CASRSPGQGSNQPQHF
J: TRBJ1-1; V: TRBV6-6; size: once; D: TRBD1; DNA: TGTGCCAGCAGTCAGAGAGCAGGGGGCTCGGTTTTATGGACTGAAGCTTTCTTT; CDR3: CASSQRAGGSVLWTEAFF
J: TRBJ1-6; V: TRBV5-6; size: NA; D: TRBD1; DNA: TGTGCCAGCAGCTCCGGCCGGCGGGACAGCCCAAATTCACCCCTCCACTTT; CDR3: CASSSGRRDSPNSPLHF
J: TRBJ2-1; V: TRBV5-1; size: NA; D: TRBD1; DNA: TGCGCCAGCACCCTAGACAGGGAAGGGTACAATGAGCAGTTCTTC; CDR3: CASTLDREGYNEQFF
J: TRBJ2-1; V: TRBV23-1; size: NA; D: TRBD2; DNA: TGCGCCAGCAGTCTGCGGGACTACCCCGGGAGAGGGTCCTACAATGAGCAGTTCTTC; CDR3: CASSLRDYPGRGSYNEQFF
J: TRBJ2-1; V: TRBV19; size: NA; D: TRBD2; DNA: TGTGCCAGCCTTAGCGGGAGTTCCTACAATGAGCAGTTCTTC; CDR3: CASLSGSSYNEQFF
J: TRBJ2-1; V: TRBV19; size: once; D: TRBD2; DNA: TGTGCCAGTACAACGGGGAGGGCCTCCTACTACAATGAGCAGTTCTTC; CDR3: CASTTGRASYYNEQFF
J: TRBJ2-7; V: TRBV13; size: NA; D: TRBD1; DNA: TGTGCCAGCAGCTTAGAGGGGGCCGACGAGCAGTACTTC; CDR3: CASSLEGADEQYF
J: TRBJ2-7; V: TRBV2; size: NA; D: NA; DNA: TGTGCCAGCAGTGATCGTGACCCTGGGGCGCACGAGCAGTACTTC; CDR3: CASSDRDPGAHEQYF
J: TRBJ2-7; V: TRBV6-2/TRBV6-3; size: NA; D: NA; DNA: TGTGCCAGCAGTTGGGTCGGAAGTATCAGCGAGCAGTACTTC; CDR3: CASSWVGSISEQYF
J: TRBJ2-7; V: TRBV3-1/TRBV3-2; size: NA; D: TRBD2; DNA: TGTGCCAGCAGCCAAGAGGCGGGACTATCCTACGAGCAGTACTTC; CDR3: CASSQEAGLSYEQYF
J: TRBJ2-2; V: TRBV19; size: NA; D: TRBD1; DNA: TGTGCCAGTAGTACGGCAGGGGGCACCGGGGAGCTGTTTTTT; CDR3: CASSTAGGTGELFF
J: TRBJ2-3; V: TRBV5-4; size: NA; D: NA; DNA: TGTGCCAGCAGCTTAGGGCAGGGCGTTGATACGCAGTATTTT; CDR3: CASSLGQGVDTQYF
J: TRBJ2-7; V: TRBV28; size: once; D: NA; DNA: TGTGCCAGCAGTTTATTGGGTCGGGAGCACGAGCAGTACTTC; CDR3: CASSLLGREHEQYF
J: TRBJ1-5; V: TRBV7-6; size: NA; D: NA; DNA: TGTGCCAGCAGCAGGGAGATGTGGCAGCCCCAGCATTTT; CDR3: CASSREMWQPQHF
J: TRBJ2-5; V: TRBV10-1; size: NA; D: NA; DNA: TGCGCCAGCAGTGAAATGGCGGGGGAGACCCAGTACTTC; CDR3: CASSEMAGETQYF
J: TRBJ2-1; V: TRBV19; size: NA; D: NA; DNA: TGTGCCAGTAGTATAGATAATAGGGGCCGCTACAATGAGCAGTTCTTC; CDR3: CASSIDNRGRYNEQFF
J: TRBJ1-1; V: TRBV19; size: NA; D: TRBD1; DNA: TGTGCCAGTAGTATCCGGGACAGGGGGAACACTGAAGCTTTCTTT; CDR3: CASSIRDRGNTEAFF
J: TRBJ1-1; V: TRBV7-9; size: NA; D: TRBD1; DNA: TGTGCCAGCAGATTTAGGGCTAGCAGGACAGGGGGCTTCACTGAAGCTTTCTTT; CDR3: CASRFRASRTGGFTEAFF
J: TRBJ1-2; V: TRBV27; size: NA; D: NA; DNA: TGTGCCAGCAGTTTAAAGGCCGACAGGCTACTTTATGGCTACACCTTC; CDR3: CASSLKADRLLYGYTF
J: TRBJ2-7; V: TRBV29-1; size: NA; D: NA; DNA: TGCAGCGTTGGCGCAAGGGTTTCCGAGCAGTACTTC; CDR3: CSVGARVSEQYF